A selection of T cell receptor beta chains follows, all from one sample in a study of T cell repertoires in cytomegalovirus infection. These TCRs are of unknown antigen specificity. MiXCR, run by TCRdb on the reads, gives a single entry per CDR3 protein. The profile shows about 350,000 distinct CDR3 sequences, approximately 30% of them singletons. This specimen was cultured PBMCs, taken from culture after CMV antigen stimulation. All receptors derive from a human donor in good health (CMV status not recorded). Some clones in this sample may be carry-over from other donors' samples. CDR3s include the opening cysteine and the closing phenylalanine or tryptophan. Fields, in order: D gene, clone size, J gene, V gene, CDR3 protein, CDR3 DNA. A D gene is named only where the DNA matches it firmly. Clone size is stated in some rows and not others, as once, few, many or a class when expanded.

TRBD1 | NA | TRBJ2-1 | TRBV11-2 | CASSTGRIGQGASSYNEQFF | TGTGCCAGCAGCACCGGGAGAATTGGACAGGGGGCCAGCTCCTACAATGAGCAGTTCTTC
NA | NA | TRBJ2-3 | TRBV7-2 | CASSFLAGPDTQYF | TGTGCCAGCAGCTTTTTGGCGGGCCCAGATACGCAGTATTTT
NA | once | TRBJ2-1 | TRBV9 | CASSARWGGNEQFF | TGTGCCAGCAGCGCCCGATGGGGTGGGAATGAGCAGTTCTTC
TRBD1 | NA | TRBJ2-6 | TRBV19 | CASIDPGQGAGANVLTF | TGTGCCAGTATCGATCCGGGACAGGGGGCTGGGGCCAACGTCCTGACTTTC
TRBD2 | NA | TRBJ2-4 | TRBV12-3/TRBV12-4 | CASSLEPAGFDYIQYF | TGTGCCAGCAGTTTAGAACCAGCGGGATTTGATTACATTCAGTACTTC
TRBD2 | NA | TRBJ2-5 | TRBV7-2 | CASSIRTSPQETQYF | TGTGCCAGCAGCATACGGACTAGCCCCCAAGAGACCCAGTACTTC
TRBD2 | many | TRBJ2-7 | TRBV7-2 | CASSSYQRGSYEQYF | TGTGCCAGCAGCTCCTACCAGCGGGGATCCTACGAGCAGTACTTC
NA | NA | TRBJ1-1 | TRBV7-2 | CASSSSGEVYTEAFF | TGTGCCAGCAGCTCCTCGGGTGAAGTTTACACTGAAGCTTTCTTT
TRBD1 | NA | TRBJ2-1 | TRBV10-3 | CAINRGQGYNEQFF | TGTGCCATCAATCGGGGACAGGGCTACAATGAGCAGTTCTTC
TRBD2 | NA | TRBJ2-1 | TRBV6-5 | CASRPGTSGMDEQFF | TGTGCCAGCAGGCCCGGGACTAGCGGGATGGATGAGCAGTTCTTC
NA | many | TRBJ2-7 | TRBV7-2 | CASSLEGSPTYEQYF | TGTGCCAGCAGCTTAGAGGGTAGCCCCACCTACGAGCAGTACTTC
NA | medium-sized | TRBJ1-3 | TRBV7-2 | CASSRPGASGNTIYF | TGTGCCAGCAGCCGACCGGGGGCCTCTGGAAACACCATATATTTT
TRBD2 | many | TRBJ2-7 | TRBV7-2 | CASSSRTSGNYEQYF | TGTGCCAGCAGCTCCCGGACTAGCGGGAACTACGAGCAGTACTTC
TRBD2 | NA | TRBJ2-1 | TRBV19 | CASSPEVAGDNEQFF | TGTGCCAGTAGCCCGGAGGTAGCGGGCGACAATGAGCAGTTCTTC
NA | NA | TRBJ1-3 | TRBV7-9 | CASSRTSSGNTIYF | TGTGCCAGCAGCCGGACAAGCTCTGGAAACACCATATATTTT
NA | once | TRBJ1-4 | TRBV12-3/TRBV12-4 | CASSRGGVGSEKLFF | TGTGCCAGCAGTCGAGGAGGCGTTGGATCTGAAAAACTGTTTTTT
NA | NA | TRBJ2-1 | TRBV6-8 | CASSYLDRWAYNEQFF | TGTGCCAGCAGTTACTTGGATCGGTGGGCTTACAATGAGCAGTTCTTC
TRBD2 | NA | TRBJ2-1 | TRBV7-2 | CASSLDSGWHNEQFF | TGTGCCAGCAGCTTAGATAGCGGGTGGCACAATGAGCAGTTCTTC
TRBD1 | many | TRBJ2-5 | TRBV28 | CASSLYYRTGGLRETQYF | TGTGCCAGCAGTTTATACTACAGGACAGGGGGCTTACGAGAGACCCAGTACTTC
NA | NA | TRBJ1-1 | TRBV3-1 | CASSQEMGGGAFF | TGTGCCAGCAGCCAAGAAATGGGTGGAGGGGCTTTCTTT
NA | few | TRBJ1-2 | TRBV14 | CASSHGGAGSYGYTF | TGTGCCAGCAGCCATGGGGGCGCAGGAAGCTATGGCTACACCTTC
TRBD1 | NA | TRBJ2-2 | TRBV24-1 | CATRGTGEIGELFF | TGTGCCACCAGGGGGACAGGGGAGATCGGGGAGCTGTTTTTT
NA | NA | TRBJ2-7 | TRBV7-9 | CASSLPQGNSYEQYF | TGTGCCAGCAGCTTACCTCAGGGGAACTCCTACGAGCAGTACTTC
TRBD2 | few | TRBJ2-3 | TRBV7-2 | CASRSSGRPDTQYF | TGTGCCAGCAGGAGTAGCGGGCGTCCAGATACGCAGTATTTT
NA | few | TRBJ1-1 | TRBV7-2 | CASSLAGAYTEAFF | TGTGCCAGCAGCTTAGCGGGGGCCTACACTGAAGCTTTCTTT
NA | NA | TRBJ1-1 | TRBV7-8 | CASSLAEVNTEAFF | TGTGCCAGCAGCTTAGCGGAGGTGAACACTGAAGCTTTCTTT
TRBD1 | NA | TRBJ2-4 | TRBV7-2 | CASSLEGQGRNIQYF | TGTGCCAGCAGCTTAGAGGGACAGGGGAGGAACATTCAGTACTTC
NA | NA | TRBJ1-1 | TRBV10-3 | CAISEYTEAFF | TGTGCCATCAGTGAATACACTGAAGCTTTCTTT
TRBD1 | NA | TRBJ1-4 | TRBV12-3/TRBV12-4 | CASSSPKDRYNEKLFF | TGTGCCAGCAGTTCCCCCAAGGACAGGTACAATGAAAAACTGTTTTTT
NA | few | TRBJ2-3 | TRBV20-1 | CSARQGNGADTQYF | TGCAGTGCTAGACAGGGGAATGGCGCAGATACGCAGTATTTT
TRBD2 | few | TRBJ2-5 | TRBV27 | CASRMGGRETQYF | TGTGCCAGCAGAATGGGAGGGAGAGAGACCCAGTACTTC
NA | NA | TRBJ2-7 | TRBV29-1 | CSAVSGADYEQYF | TGCAGCGCCGTCAGCGGAGCGGACTACGAGCAGTACTTC
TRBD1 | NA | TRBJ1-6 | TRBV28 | CASLGTGGSNSPLHF | TGTGCCAGCCTCGGGACAGGGGGCAGTAATTCACCCCTCCACTTT
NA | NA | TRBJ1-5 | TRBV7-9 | CASSFPSQPQHF | TGTGCCAGCAGCTTTCCCTCTCAGCCCCAGCATTTT
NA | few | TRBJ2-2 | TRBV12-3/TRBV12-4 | CASSFAGLGTGELFF | TGTGCCAGCAGTTTTGCGGGATTGGGCACCGGGGAGCTGTTTTTT
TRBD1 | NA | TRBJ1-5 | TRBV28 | CASSSPGQGLFGNQPQHF | TGTGCCAGCAGTTCACCGGGACAGGGTCTCTTTGGCAATCAGCCCCAGCATTTT
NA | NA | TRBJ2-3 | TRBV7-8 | CASSLAGGLDTQYF | TGTGCCAGCAGCTTAGCGGGTGGGTTGGATACGCAGTATTTT
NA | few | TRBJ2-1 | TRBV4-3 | CASSQGGSGNEQFF | TGCGCCAGCAGCCAAGGGGGGAGCGGGAATGAGCAGTTCTTC
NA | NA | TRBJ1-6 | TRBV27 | CASSGIQGRGSPLHF | TGTGCCAGCAGTGGAATACAGGGCAGGGGTTCACCCCTCCACTTT
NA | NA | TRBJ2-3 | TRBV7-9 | CASSLGSVSGTDTQYF | TGTGCCAGCAGCTTAGGCAGTGTTTCGGGCACAGATACGCAGTATTTT
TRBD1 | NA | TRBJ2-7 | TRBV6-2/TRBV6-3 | CASGSTGSNSYEQYF | TGTGCCAGCGGATCGACAGGGTCAAACTCCTACGAGCAGTACTTC
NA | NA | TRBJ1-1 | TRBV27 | CASRQGVTFF | TGTGCCAGCAGACAGGGTGTGACTTTCTTT
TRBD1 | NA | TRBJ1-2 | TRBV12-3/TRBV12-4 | CASRPTGEGGYTF | TGTGCCAGCAGGCCGACAGGGGAAGGTGGCTACACCTTC
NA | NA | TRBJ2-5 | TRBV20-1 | CSSRSPASTTGTQYF | TGCAGTTCTAGATCCCCCGCTAGCACGACGGGGACCCAGTACTTC
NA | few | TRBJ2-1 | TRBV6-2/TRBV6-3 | CASSVVPLSNEQFF | TGTGCCAGCAGCGTGGTACCCCTCTCCAATGAGCAGTTCTTC
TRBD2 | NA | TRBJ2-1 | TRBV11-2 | CASSSMKRETSSYNEQFF | TGTGCCAGCAGCTCGATGAAGCGGGAAACAAGCTCCTACAATGAGCAGTTCTTC
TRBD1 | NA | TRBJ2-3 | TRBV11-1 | CASSDYSGGTDTQYF | TGTGCCAGCAGCGATTATTCAGGGGGAACAGATACGCAGTATTTT
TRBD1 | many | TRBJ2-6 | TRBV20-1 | CSAHRGTGANVLTF | TGCAGTGCCCACAGGGGGACTGGGGCCAACGTCCTGACTTTC
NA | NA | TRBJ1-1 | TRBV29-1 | CSVAVGRDTEAFF | TGCAGCGTTGCCGTAGGGCGGGACACTGAAGCTTTCTTT
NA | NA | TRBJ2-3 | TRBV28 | CASSLGGSTDKQYF | TGTGCCAGCAGTTTAGGGGGGAGCACAGATAAGCAGTATTTT
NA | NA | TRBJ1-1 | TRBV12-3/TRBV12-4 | CASSSTGGPDEAFF | TGTGCCAGCAGCTCGACAGGCGGCCCGGACGAAGCTTTCTTT